The rows below give T cell receptor beta chains drawn from one sample of a study of Tregs in tolerant kidney transplant recipients. The method was immunoSEQ multiplex PCR; TCRdb's version includes in-frame clones alone and lacks a portion of them. The data show roughly 64,000 clones, about 87% seen once. This material consisted of CD4+ T cells from blood (PBMCs), taken 6 months after the transplant. The receptor set was obtained from a human patient who received a combined kidney and bone marrow transplant. The T cells may come from the graft donor. Both conserved end residues are part of each CDR3. A D gene is named only where the DNA matches it firmly. Some rows have no size entry. The others give once, few or many, or a class for an expanded clone.

>TRBJ2-5|TRBV30|few|TRBD1
TGTGCCTGGACCCGACAGGGACGAGAGACCCAGTACTTC
CAWTRQGRETQYF
>TRBJ2-7|TRBV5-4|NA|TRBD2
TGTGCCAGCAGGGAAAGCCGGGGGGGCTCCTACGAGCAGTACTTC
CASRESRGGSYEQYF
>TRBJ1-5|TRBV11-2|NA|TRBD1
TGTGCCAGCAGCTTAGAGGGGACAGACAATCAGCCCCAGCATTTT
CASSLEGTDNQPQHF
>TRBJ1-2|TRBV28|NA|TRBD1
TGTGCCAGCAGTCGTCTAGGACAGGGGGAGGGCTATGGCTACACCTTC
CASSRLGQGEGYGYTF
>TRBJ2-1|TRBV7-9|NA|TRBD2
TGTGCCAGCAGCTTAGCACTAGCGGTAGGGAATGAGCAGTTCTTC
CASSLALAVGNEQFF
>TRBJ1-1|TRBV7-3|NA|NA
TGTGCCAGCAGCCTAAGCAGGGCAGCATCAATGGCTGAAGCTTTCTTT
CASSLSRAASMAEAFF
>TRBJ2-5|TRBV4-1|NA|TRBD1
TGCGCCAGCAGCCAAAGACAGGGAAGGTGGGAGACCCAGTACTTC
CASSQRQGRWETQYF
>TRBJ2-1|TRBV9|NA|TRBD2
TGTGCCAGCAGTGTGGGACTAGCGGGGAGTAACAATGAGCAGTTCTTC
CASSVGLAGSNNEQFF
>TRBJ1-5|TRBV9|NA|TRBD1
TGTGCCAGCAGCGTGACAGGGATCGGGCAGCCCCAGCATTTT
CASSVTGIGQPQHF
>TRBJ2-1|TRBV6-5|NA|TRBD2
TGTGCCAGCAGGGGACTAGGAGCCTACAATGAGCAGTTCTTC
CASRGLGAYNEQFF
>TRBJ1-1|TRBV5-6|NA|TRBD1
TGTGCCAGCAGCTTTTTGGGACAGGGTGTAGAAGCTTTCTTT
CASSFLGQGVEAFF
>TRBJ2-7|TRBV7-8|NA|TRBD2
TGTGCCAGCAGCTTAATGGCGGGAGCAGTCATCTACGAGCAGTACTTC
CASSLMAGAVIYEQYF
>TRBJ1-3|TRBV9|NA|NA
TGTGCCAGCAGCGGGGAGTACAGGGTCGGGTCTGGAAACACCATATATTTT
CASSGEYRVGSGNTIYF
>TRBJ1-2|TRBV15|NA|NA
TGTGCCACCAGCAGAGATCTGACGGGGAGTACTGGCTACACCTTC
CATSRDLTGSTGYTF
>TRBJ2-1|TRBV19|NA|NA
TGTGCCAGTAGCGAGACAGCTAAGCAGTTCTTC
CASSETAKQFF
>TRBJ1-1|TRBV7-6|NA|NA
TGTGCCAGCAGCTTAGGCGGTCGAGGCACTGAAGCTTTCTTT
CASSLGGRGTEAFF
>TRBJ1-2|TRBV7-9|NA|NA
TGTGCCAGCAGCCCAGGGGTCTATGGCTACACCTTC
CASSPGVYGYTF
>TRBJ1-3|TRBV6-5|NA|TRBD1
TGTGCCAGCAGACTACAGGGGGCGACGGGAAACACCATATATTTT
CASRLQGATGNTIYF
>TRBJ2-1|TRBV5-1|NA|NA
TGCGCCAGCAGCTTGCTTCCCGGGAGAGGCAATGAGCAGTTCTTC
CASSLLPGRGNEQFF
>TRBJ1-5|TRBV12-5|NA|TRBD1
TGTGCTAGTGGTTTGGTACCGAGGACAGGACTTAGCAATCAGCCCCAGCATTTT
CASGLVPRTGLSNQPQHF
>TRBJ2-2|TRBV5-1|once|TRBD2
TGCGCCAGCAGCGCTAGCGGGAGTTATGATGTCGGGGAGCTGTTTTTT
CASSASGSYDVGELFF
>TRBJ1-5|TRBV19|NA|NA
TGTGCCAGTAGCGGTACCGTCCGTGGGCCCCAGCATTTT
CASSGTVRGPQHF
>TRBJ1-1|TRBV11-3|NA|NA
TGTGCCAGCAGCTTAGAGGGGACTAACACTGAAGCTTTCTTT
CASSLEGTNTEAFF
>TRBJ1-2|TRBV4-2|NA|TRBD1
TGTGCCAGCAGCCATACAGGGGGGTCAGGCTATGGCTACACCTTC
CASSHTGGSGYGYTF
>TRBJ2-7|TRBV5-5|NA|NA
TGTGCCAGCAGCTTGGGTGGCGGGCCCCAGTTGTACGAGCAGTACTTC
CASSLGGGPQLYEQYF
>TRBJ2-3|TRBV4-2|NA|NA
TGTGCCAGCGGCAGCCTCGCTAGCGTAAACCCTAGCACAGATACGCAGTATTTT
CASGSLASVNPSTDTQYF
>TRBJ2-2|TRBV28|NA|TRBD1
TGTGCCAGCAGGGCTACAGGGGCTCCGAACACCGGGGAGCTGTTTTTT
CASRATGAPNTGELFF